This T cell receptor (beta chain) appears in the sequencing data of a study of blood T cell repertoires in COVID-19. Study-level information: Samples of COVID-19 (acute and convalescent) were obtained from the United States, Italy and Spain. The analysed material was cDNA or gDNA that came from T cells, B-cell-depleted T cells, or PBMCs.

This table comes from immunoSEQ multiplex PCR, and its TCRdb copy is limited to in-frame clones, with some not included. The sample carries 62,000 or so clones, approximately 86% recorded once. V was pared by 0 bases and J by 2 bases, with 10 bases between. Germline lookup yields CDR1 SGHAT and CDR2 FQNNGV. This CDR3 comprises 15 residues. This chain joins TRBV11-2 and TRBJ1-2; D is perhaps TRBD1 (6 bases). The sequence was obtained from a woman aged 60-75 years with acute or convalescent COVID-19. The specimen sequenced was peripheral blood. This CDR3 is CASSLDHGTNYGYTF. The CDR3 nucleotides are TGTGCCAGCAGCTTAGATCACGGGACAAACTATGGCTACACCTTC.